This is a list of T cell receptor beta chains from one sample in a study of blood T cells in healthy people across ages. TCRdb reprocessed the 5' RACE reads with MiXCR, giving one entry per CDR3 protein. The sample contains some 1.7 million distinct CDR3 sequences, roughly 27% of which appear only once. Sequences were obtained from blood. The receptors derive from a woman in her thirties in good health. CDR3s leave out the opening cysteine and the closing phenylalanine or tryptophan.

V: TRBV7-8
J: TRBJ2-1
CDR3: ASSSWTGRRVYNEQL

V: TRBV5-1
J: TRBJ2-7
CDR3: ASSLGGTSGNEQY

V: TRBV12-3/TRBV12-4
J: TRBJ1-2
CDR3: ASSRQGTIYGYT

V: TRBV7-2
J: TRBJ2-7
CDR3: ASSPSGSASCEQY

V: TRBV20-1
J: TRBJ1-2
CDR3: SAPNTGRNYGYT

V: TRBV5-1
J: TRBJ1-1
CDR3: ASSLRLGENTEAF

V: TRBV20-1
J: TRBJ2-1
CDR3: SARAAGGINEQF

V: TRBV5-4
J: TRBJ2-1
CDR3: ASSLRGPGLAPNEQF

V: TRBV9
J: TRBJ1-4
CDR3: ASSGADEKLF

V: TRBV28
J: TRBJ1-2
CDR3: ASSFLGDRGGVFYT

V: TRBV3-1
J: TRBJ1-4
CDR3: ASTLDTGRRNEKLF

V: TRBV12-5
J: TRBJ2-3
CDR3: ASGSGGTDTQY

V: TRBV7-2
J: .
CDR3: ASSSTGTGSSEQY

V: TRBV5-1
J: TRBJ2-5
CDR3: ATHSGGSRTQETQY

V: TRBV7-2
J: TRBJ1-1
CDR3: ASRVPGVEAF

V: TRBV20-1
J: TRBJ2-7
CDR3: SARPRGRGGINYEQY

V: TRBV6-5
J: TRBJ1-6
CDR3: ASSYSFGGFDNSPLH

V: TRBV20-1
J: TRBJ2-5
CDR3: SAPTGTGQETQY

V: TRBV20-1
J: TRBJ1-2
CDR3: SARDGTGDYGYT

V: TRBV6-1
J: TRBJ1-5
CDR3: ASSDLRQEARPQH

V: TRBV10-3
J: TRBJ2-1
CDR3: AIGGGGLRVNEQF

V: TRBV6-5
J: TRBJ2-7
CDR3: ASSIDRGRGEQY

V: TRBV3-1
J: .
CDR3: ASSPLGSEYEQY

V: TRBV7-6
J: TRBJ2-7
CDR3: ASSFGTGTPADEQY

V: TRBV11-2
J: TRBJ2-7
CDR3: ASSPLGQGENCEQY

V: TRBV5-1
J: TRBJ2-5
CDR3: ASSLGIHQETQY

V: TRBV7-2
J: TRBJ2-1
CDR3: ASSATGTTRSYEQF

V: TRBV12-3/TRBV12-4
J: TRBJ1-1
CDR3: ASTGANTATEAF

V: TRBV28
J: TRBJ2-3
CDR3: ASSSAGQGTDTQY

V: TRBV6-2/TRBV6-3
J: TRBJ2-7
CDR3: ASTDPSGGTYEQY

V: TRBV29-1
J: TRBJ1-4
CDR3: SALDSSEKLF

V: TRBV2
J: TRBJ1-2
CDR3: ASREQGGANYGYT

V: TRBV27
J: TRBJ2-6
CDR3: ASSIKTGSRSGANVLT

V: TRBV7-2
J: .
CDR3: ASRDGDSYEQY

V: TRBV5-6
J: TRBJ2-1
CDR3: ASSRGTSGDNEQF

V: TRBV20-1
J: TRBJ2-3
CDR3: SAREYITDTQY

V: TRBV5-1
J: TRBJ2-4
CDR3: ASSLETLAAKNIQY

V: TRBV7-2
J: TRBJ2-3
CDR3: ASSPRFRQGSDTQY

V: TRBV27
J: TRBJ2-1
CDR3: ASSWGYRYNEQF

V: TRBV4-1
J: TRBJ2-3
CDR3: ASSLGTPRIDTQY

V: TRBV29-1
J: TRBJ1-4
CDR3: SVLGAGEGEKLF

V: TRBV10-3
J: TRBJ2-5
CDR3: AISESGAGQYETQY

V: TRBV20-1
J: TRBJ1-5
CDR3: SAREEGRSNQPQH

V: TRBV6-6
J: TRBJ1-4
CDR3: ASSHERQGTNEKLF

V: TRBV28
J: TRBJ2-6
CDR3: ASSSPGPGANVLT

V: TRBV29-1
J: TRBJ2-5
CDR3: SVTLGSTQETQY

V: TRBV5-1
J: TRBJ2-7
CDR3: ASRGELSSYNEQY

V: TRBV3-1
J: TRBJ2-1
CDR3: ASSRGTVYNEQF

V: TRBV5-1
J: TRBJ2-2
CDR3: ASSLVAGDTGELF

V: TRBV28
J: TRBJ2-5
CDR3: ASTGGRGETQY

V: TRBV15
J: TRBJ2-5
CDR3: ATSRDDRGPGETQY

V: TRBV2
J: TRBJ2-3
CDR3: ASSDDPTDTQY

V: TRBV15
J: TRBJ2-1
CDR3: ATSRDGGAGDEQF

V: TRBV28
J: TRBJ2-7
CDR3: ASTRPQGPYEQY

V: TRBV10-1
J: TRBJ1-6
CDR3: ASSAGPNSPLH

V: TRBV7-9
J: TRBJ2-5
CDR3: ASGLAGVGETQY

V: TRBV7-9
J: TRBJ2-5
CDR3: ASSLVREGKEQY

V: TRBV20-1
J: TRBJ2-7
CDR3: SVGQGNYEQY